A selection of T cell receptor beta chains follows, all from one sample in a study of T cell responses to AZD1222 COVID-19 vaccine. This table comes from immunoSEQ multiplex PCR, and its TCRdb copy is limited to in-frame clones, with some not included. The data show under 50,000 clones, with approximately 85% seen just once and around a quarter held by the top ten. The starting material was peripheral blood, obtained 28 days after the second dose of the MenACWY control vaccine. The receptors here all came from an adult who received the MenACWY meningococcal vaccine as a control. Both conserved end residues are part of each CDR3. Fields, in order: D gene, J gene, V gene, clone size, CDR3 DNA, CDR3 protein. The D gene is left open where the match is weak. Some rows have no size entry. The others give once, few or many, or a class for an expanded clone.

d_gene: TRBD2; j_gene: TRBJ2-7; v_gene: TRBV6-5; abundance: -; CDR3nt: TGTGCCAGCAGTTACTCCCGGACTAGCAGAGCGTACGAGCAGTACTTC; CDR3aa: CASSYSRTSRAYEQYF
d_gene: TRBD1; j_gene: TRBJ2-7; v_gene: TRBV12-3/TRBV12-4; abundance: -; CDR3nt: TGTGCCAGCAGTAGGGACAGGGGGTACGAGCAGTACTTC; CDR3aa: CASSRDRGYEQYF
d_gene: -; j_gene: TRBJ2-1; v_gene: TRBV28; abundance: -; CDR3nt: TGTGCCAGCAAGGAGCAGCGGTCGAGCTCCTACAATGAGCAGTTCTTC; CDR3aa: CASKEQRSSSYNEQFF
d_gene: -; j_gene: TRBJ2-7; v_gene: TRBV27; abundance: -; CDR3nt: TGTGCCAGCAGTTTCTCCTCGACAAGCACCTACGAGCAGTACTTC; CDR3aa: CASSFSSTSTYEQYF
d_gene: TRBD2; j_gene: TRBJ2-7; v_gene: TRBV19; abundance: -; CDR3nt: TGTGCCAGTAGTCATTCCGCGGGGGTGGCGGAGCAGTACTTC; CDR3aa: CASSHSAGVAEQYF
d_gene: -; j_gene: TRBJ2-6; v_gene: TRBV9; abundance: -; CDR3nt: TGTGCCAGCAGCTCCCGGTTTGGCGGCTCTGGGGCCAACGTCCTGACTTTC; CDR3aa: CASSSRFGGSGANVLTF
d_gene: TRBD2; j_gene: TRBJ2-7; v_gene: TRBV11-2; abundance: -; CDR3nt: TGTGCCAGCAGCTTACCACTTCGGGTAGCGGGAGGGTACGAGCAGTACTTC; CDR3aa: CASSLPLRVAGGYEQYF
d_gene: TRBD1; j_gene: TRBJ1-4; v_gene: TRBV2; abundance: -; CDR3nt: TGTGCCAGCGGATCTCGACAGGGGGCTAATGAAAAACTGTTTTTT; CDR3aa: CASGSRQGANEKLFF
d_gene: TRBD2; j_gene: TRBJ2-7; v_gene: TRBV5-4; abundance: once; CDR3nt: TGTGCCAGCAGACGGACTAGCGACTACGAGCAGTACTTC; CDR3aa: CASRRTSDYEQYF
d_gene: -; j_gene: TRBJ1-5; v_gene: TRBV30; abundance: -; CDR3nt: TGTGCCTGGAGTGAGTGGATCAATCAGCCCCAGCATTTT; CDR3aa: CAWSEWINQPQHF
d_gene: -; j_gene: TRBJ2-7; v_gene: TRBV12-3/TRBV12-4; abundance: -; CDR3nt: TGTGCCAGCAGTTTCTCGACGGACCAGCAGTACTTC; CDR3aa: CASSFSTDQQYF
d_gene: -; j_gene: TRBJ1-2; v_gene: TRBV6-1; abundance: few; CDR3nt: TGTGCCAGCAGTGAAAGGCAGGGCGGCTACACCTTC; CDR3aa: CASSERQGGYTF
d_gene: -; j_gene: TRBJ2-7; v_gene: TRBV28; abundance: -; CDR3nt: TGTGCCAGCAGGTATCGCTTAGGGACATCGCGGGGGACCTACGAGCAGTACTTC; CDR3aa: CASRYRLGTSRGTYEQYF
d_gene: -; j_gene: TRBJ2-7; v_gene: TRBV6-5; abundance: -; CDR3nt: TGTGCCAGCAGTTACAAGCGTACCTACGAGCAGTACTTC; CDR3aa: CASSYKRTYEQYF
d_gene: TRBD2; j_gene: TRBJ2-1; v_gene: TRBV5-1; abundance: -; CDR3nt: TGCGCCAGCAGCCCGGGACTACACTACAATGAGCAGTTCTTC; CDR3aa: CASSPGLHYNEQFF
d_gene: -; j_gene: TRBJ2-5; v_gene: TRBV27; abundance: -; CDR3nt: TGTGCCAGCAGTGTAGTGGGTCGGTCAGAGACCCAGTACTTC; CDR3aa: CASSVVGRSETQYF
d_gene: TRBD2; j_gene: TRBJ2-7; v_gene: TRBV28; abundance: -; CDR3nt: TGTGCCAGCAGTTCCCCGGGAGGGTTCGTCGAGCAGTACTTC; CDR3aa: CASSSPGGFVEQYF
d_gene: -; j_gene: TRBJ2-3; v_gene: TRBV28; abundance: -; CDR3nt: TGTGCCAGCAGTTTCGACAGCACAGATACGCAGTATTTT; CDR3aa: CASSFDSTDTQYF
d_gene: TRBD1; j_gene: TRBJ2-6; v_gene: TRBV4-1; abundance: -; CDR3nt: TGCGCCAGCAGCCTACGGGACAGTACCTCTGGGGCCAACGTCCTGACTTTC; CDR3aa: CASSLRDSTSGANVLTF
d_gene: TRBD2; j_gene: TRBJ2-1; v_gene: TRBV6-2/TRBV6-3; abundance: -; CDR3nt: TGTGCCAGCAGTTACAAACTAGCGGGGCCCTACAATGAGCAGTTCTTC; CDR3aa: CASSYKLAGPYNEQFF
d_gene: -; j_gene: TRBJ2-6; v_gene: TRBV2; abundance: -; CDR3nt: TGTGCCAGCAGGGGGGGCGTGGGCTCTGGGGCCAACGTCCTGACTTTC; CDR3aa: CASRGGVGSGANVLTF
d_gene: -; j_gene: TRBJ2-4; v_gene: TRBV6-5; abundance: -; CDR3nt: TGTGCCAGCAGTTACTCGGAGGTAGCCAAAAACATTCAGTACTTC; CDR3aa: CASSYSEVAKNIQYF
d_gene: -; j_gene: TRBJ2-5; v_gene: TRBV6-5; abundance: -; CDR3nt: TGTGCCAGCAGTTACTCTGGGACACTGCAAGAGACCCAGTACTTC; CDR3aa: CASSYSGTLQETQYF
d_gene: TRBD1; j_gene: TRBJ1-5; v_gene: TRBV19; abundance: -; CDR3nt: TGTGCCAGTAGGCGGGACAGGGGTTATAGCAATCAGCCCCAGCATTTT; CDR3aa: CASRRDRGYSNQPQHF
d_gene: -; j_gene: TRBJ2-1; v_gene: TRBV25-1; abundance: -; CDR3nt: TGTGCCAGCAGGGCTAACAAGCAGTTCTTC; CDR3aa: CASRANKQFF
d_gene: -; j_gene: TRBJ1-4; v_gene: TRBV7-2; abundance: -; CDR3nt: TGTGCCAGCAGCTCTTACAGGGTATCCGGTGAAAAACTGTTTTTT; CDR3aa: CASSSYRVSGEKLFF
d_gene: TRBD2; j_gene: TRBJ2-3; v_gene: TRBV5-1; abundance: -; CDR3nt: TGCGCCAGCAGCTTGGGTCGGACTAGCGGGAGGGTCACAGATACGCAGTATTTT; CDR3aa: CASSLGRTSGRVTDTQYF
d_gene: -; j_gene: TRBJ2-2; v_gene: TRBV6-5; abundance: -; CDR3nt: TGTGCCAGCATTACGGGACCCAACACCGGGGAGCTGTTTTTT; CDR3aa: CASITGPNTGELFF
d_gene: -; j_gene: TRBJ2-5; v_gene: TRBV5-1; abundance: -; CDR3nt: TGCGCCAGCAGCTTGCAGGGTTTAAGGGAGACCCAGTACTTC; CDR3aa: CASSLQGLRETQYF
d_gene: -; j_gene: TRBJ2-7; v_gene: TRBV11-2; abundance: -; CDR3nt: TGTGCCAGCAGCTTAATGGGCTACGAGCAGTACTTC; CDR3aa: CASSLMGYEQYF
d_gene: TRBD1; j_gene: TRBJ2-2; v_gene: TRBV27; abundance: -; CDR3nt: TGTGCCAGCAGTCCATGGACAGGGAATACCGGGGAGCTGTTTTTT; CDR3aa: CASSPWTGNTGELFF
d_gene: -; j_gene: TRBJ2-2; v_gene: TRBV25-1; abundance: -; CDR3nt: TGTGCCAGCAGTGAATCCGGGAAGACCGGGGAGCTGTTTTTT; CDR3aa: CASSESGKTGELFF
d_gene: -; j_gene: TRBJ2-4; v_gene: TRBV29-1; abundance: -; CDR3nt: TGCAGCGTTGCCCGGGGAAGCGGAGGAAACATTCAGTACTTC; CDR3aa: CSVARGSGGNIQYF
d_gene: -; j_gene: TRBJ2-3; v_gene: TRBV12-3/TRBV12-4; abundance: -; CDR3nt: TGTGCCAGCAGTCTGACCCGAGATACGCAGTATTTT; CDR3aa: CASSLTRDTQYF
d_gene: TRBD2; j_gene: TRBJ2-3; v_gene: TRBV9; abundance: -; CDR3nt: TGTGCCAGCACCCCAGCGGGATCAGGCGATACGCAGTATTTT; CDR3aa: CASTPAGSGDTQYF
d_gene: TRBD2; j_gene: TRBJ2-3; v_gene: TRBV9; abundance: -; CDR3nt: TGTGCCAGCAGCGGACTAGCGGGAGCCGTAGATACGCAGTATTTT; CDR3aa: CASSGLAGAVDTQYF
d_gene: -; j_gene: TRBJ1-2; v_gene: TRBV2; abundance: -; CDR3nt: TGTGCCAGCACCCCTGGAGGGGATGGAAGCTATGGCTACACCTTC; CDR3aa: CASTPGGDGSYGYTF
d_gene: -; j_gene: TRBJ1-3; v_gene: TRBV6-5; abundance: -; CDR3nt: TGTGCCAGCAGTTACGGCGACAGGATCCCTGGAAACACCATATATTTT; CDR3aa: CASSYGDRIPGNTIYF